The clone carrying this T cell receptor (beta chain) was found a few times. Its cognate antigen is unknown. Via MiXCR, TCRdb re-called the RACE reads, giving one row per CDR3 protein. The table records more than 95,000 distinct CDR3 sequences, 9% to 13% of them present only once. The record originates from a study of human T cells and chemical hapten exposure. About the study: Patches with 0.01% DPC went on the upper back, and the tests were read at 6 days. Study-wide points: TCRs exceeding 1 in 1000 frequency stayed unchanged with DPC sensitization.

Germline-derived CDR1 and CDR2 are DFQATT and SNEGSKA (reference sequence). The length of the CDR3 is 13 residues. Trimming removed 1 base at V and 3 bases at J, with 10 bases between. Time point noted: patch test 1, 2 weeks after DPC sensitization. The treatment was: therapeutic diphenylcyclopropenone sensitization with weekly scalp DPC. Donation of samples came from alopecia patients who were 18 to 70 years old and suitable for DPC. Unfractionated whole blood served as the source for total RNA extraction. The sequence was collected from a woman aged 45-60 years with alopecia areata. Some clones in this sample may be carry-over from other donors' samples. This sequence joins TRBV20-1 and TRBJ2-7, with no clear D. The sequences come from whole blood, collected in connection with sensitization to the hapten diphenylcyclopropenone (DPC). In nucleotides, the CDR3 is TGCAGTGCTAGAGGCAACAGTTACTACGAGCAGTACTTC. Its translation: CSARGNSYYEQYF.